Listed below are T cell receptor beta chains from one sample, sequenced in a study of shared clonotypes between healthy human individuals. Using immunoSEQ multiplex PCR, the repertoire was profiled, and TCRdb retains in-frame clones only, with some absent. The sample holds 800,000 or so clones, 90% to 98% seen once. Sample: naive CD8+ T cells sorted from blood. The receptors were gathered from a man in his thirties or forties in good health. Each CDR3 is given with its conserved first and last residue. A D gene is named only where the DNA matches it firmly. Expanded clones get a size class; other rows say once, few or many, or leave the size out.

DNA: TGCGCCAGCAGCCAAGAGGTAACGACCCCCTACTACGAGCAGTACTTC; CDR3: CASSQEVTTPYYEQYF; V: TRBV4-3; J: TRBJ2-7; D: -; size: -
DNA: TGTGCCAGCAGCCAAGGTCTCCAATCTTTCTTC; CDR3: CASSQGLQSFF; V: TRBV14; J: TRBJ2-1; D: -; size: -
DNA: TGTGCCAGCAGCTTAGGTCGAGACAGGGGGCGCAGCCATGAGCAGTTCTTC; CDR3: CASSLGRDRGRSHEQFF; V: TRBV7-9; J: TRBJ2-1; D: TRBD1; size: -
DNA: TGTGCCAGCAGCTTAGTGGGAGGCACAGATACGCAGTATTTT; CDR3: CASSLVGGTDTQYF; V: TRBV7-2; J: TRBJ2-3; D: -; size: few
DNA: TGTGCCAGCAGTTACTCGATGTCGGACACTGAAGCTTTCTTT; CDR3: CASSYSMSDTEAFF; V: TRBV6-5; J: TRBJ1-1; D: -; size: -
DNA: TGTGCCAGCAGCGTAGAGGGGACGGGGGAGACCCAGTACTTC; CDR3: CASSVEGTGETQYF; V: TRBV9; J: TRBJ2-5; D: -; size: -
DNA: TGTGCCAGCAGCTTACCCGACAGAAGCTCCTACAATGAGCAGTTCTTC; CDR3: CASSLPDRSSYNEQFF; V: TRBV13; J: TRBJ2-1; D: -; size: -
DNA: TGCGCCAGCAGCTTGGACAGAAGTTGGGAGCAGTACTTC; CDR3: CASSLDRSWEQYF; V: TRBV5-1; J: TRBJ2-7; D: -; size: few
DNA: TGTGCCAGCAGTTCCCCCCGAGGGGGGGCCCTAGCTACGCAGTATTTT; CDR3: CASSSPRGGALATQYF; V: TRBV2; J: TRBJ2-3; D: -; size: -
DNA: TGCGCCAGCAGCCTTCGGACAAACTACGAGCAGTACTTC; CDR3: CASSLRTNYEQYF; V: TRBV4-1; J: TRBJ2-7; D: -; size: -
DNA: TGTGCCAGCAGCAGGCCCGGGGTAAACTATGGCTACACCTTC; CDR3: CASSRPGVNYGYTF; V: TRBV7-8; J: TRBJ1-2; D: -; size: once
DNA: TGTGCCAGCAGTGAAGCTGGACGTAGGCGGGAGAGCAATGAGCAGTTCTTC; CDR3: CASSEAGRRRESNEQFF; V: TRBV6-1; J: TRBJ2-1; D: TRBD2; size: -
DNA: TGTGCCAGCAGCGCCGGGGTAGCGGGCAATGAGCAGTTCTTC; CDR3: CASSAGVAGNEQFF; V: TRBV7-8; J: TRBJ2-1; D: TRBD2; size: few